This is a list of T cell receptor beta chains from one sample in a study of shared clonotypes between healthy human individuals. The data were produced by immunoSEQ multiplex PCR, yet TCRdb's version contains in-frame clones alone and is incomplete. The sample has under 550,000 clones, almost 97% seen once. Sequenced input: naive CD4+ T cells sorted from blood. These TCRs come from a woman in her thirties in good health. The CDR3 runs from the conserved cysteine through the conserved F or W. A D gene is named only where the DNA matches it firmly. Some rows mark clone size as missing; the rest say once, few, many or name a class of expanded clone.

j_call clone_size d_call v_call cdr3_nt cdr3_aa
TRBJ2-1 - TRBD2 TRBV10-3 TGTGCCATCAGTGAAGGAAGCGGGAGGGGGGGCAATGAGCAGTTCTTC CAISEGSGRGGNEQFF
TRBJ1-2 - - TRBV28 TGTGCCAGCAGTTTCACGGAATATGGCTACACCTTC CASSFTEYGYTF
TRBJ2-1 - TRBD2 TRBV7-9 TGTGCCAGCAGCTTAGGGCAGCGGGGCGAGCAGTTCTTC CASSLGQRGEQFF
TRBJ2-7 - - TRBV28 TGTGCCAGCAGTTTATTACCAGCCCTCTCCTACGAGCAGTACTTC CASSLLPALSYEQYF
TRBJ2-2 - - TRBV5-1 TGCGCCAGCCACGGGACCACCGGGGAGCTGTTTTTT CASHGTTGELFF
TRBJ2-2 - - TRBV18 TGTGCCAGCGGTGTCCTTATCACCTCCTTTCTCGGGGGATCGAACACCGGGGAGCTGTTTTTT CASGVLITSFLGGSNTGELFF
TRBJ2-1 once TRBD2 TRBV29-1 TGCAGCGTTGAAGGCATAGCGGGAGGGGACAGTGAGCAGTTCTTC CSVEGIAGGDSEQFF
TRBJ1-4 - - TRBV2 TGTGCCAGCAGTGGTTCCCTTAATGAAAAACTGTTTTTT CASSGSLNEKLFF
TRBJ2-7 - - TRBV28 TGTGCCAGCACAAGAGGGAGGAACTTCGAGCAGTACTTC CASTRGRNFEQYF
TRBJ1-4 - - TRBV21-1 TGTGCCAGCAGGGGCTCGCTAGCTACAAGGCATAATGAAAAACTGTTTTTT CASRGSLATRHNEKLFF
TRBJ2-2 - TRBD1 TRBV11-3 TGTGCCAGCAGCTTAGGTGACAGGGGGCAGTATGGTCGCGGGGAGCTGTTTTTT CASSLGDRGQYGRGELFF
TRBJ2-5 - - TRBV11-2 TGTGCCAGCAGCTTACATCCCCCAGGGACCCAGTACTTC CASSLHPPGTQYF
TRBJ1-6 - - TRBV28 TGTGCCAGCAGTTTAGGGCTGTATAATTCACCCCTCCACTTT CASSLGLYNSPLHF
TRBJ2-5 - - TRBV11-2 TGTGCCAGCAGCCCGCCGGGGGCATGGGAGACCCAGTACTTC CASSPPGAWETQYF
TRBJ1-3 - TRBD1 TRBV28 TGTGCCAGCAGTTCACAGGGGGTCGGAAACACCATATATTTT CASSSQGVGNTIYF
TRBJ1-4 - - TRBV7-6 TGTGCCAGCAGCTTAGCCAGGCGATTCCCTAATGAAAAACTGTTTTTT CASSLARRFPNEKLFF
TRBJ2-3 once - TRBV18 TGTGCCAGCTCACCGTCAGGGGATCGGGTCACAGATACGCAGTATTTT CASSPSGDRVTDTQYF
TRBJ1-2 - - TRBV5-6 TGTGCCAGCAGCTTGAGTCTCGACCGGAGGGGGTATGGCTACACCTTC CASSLSLDRRGYGYTF
TRBJ2-3 - TRBD1 TRBV5-1 TGCGCCAGCAGCTTGGAGGGGGCGCAAACAGATACGCAGTATTTT CASSLEGAQTDTQYF
TRBJ2-7 once - TRBV18 TGTGCCAGCTCACTAGGGGCAGCGAGCTCCTACGAGCAGTACTTC CASSLGAASSYEQYF
TRBJ2-5 - - TRBV28 TGTGCCAGCAGCCTTTTCCAAGAGACCCAGTACTTC CASSLFQETQYF
TRBJ2-1 - TRBD2 TRBV28 TGTGCCAGCAGTTCCCCGGGGGTCGGGACTAGCGGGACTGGAGAGCAGTTCTTC CASSSPGVGTSGTGEQFF
TRBJ1-6 - - TRBV30 TGTGCCTGGAATAGTGGTTCCGATAATTCACCCCTCCACTTT CAWNSGSDNSPLHF
TRBJ1-2 - - TRBV28 TGTGCCAGCAGCATGGGGGGTCTCCGAGGCTACACCTTC CASSMGGLRGYTF
TRBJ2-7 once - TRBV18 TGTGCCAGCTCACCACTTCAGGCCAAATACGAGCAGTACTTC CASSPLQAKYEQYF
TRBJ2-7 - TRBD2 TRBV19 TGTGCCAGTAGTAGCTTGGGACTACAGTCCTACGAGCAGTACTTC CASSSLGLQSYEQYF
TRBJ2-7 - - TRBV30 TGTGCCTGGACCCCTTTCGGGGGCGAGCAGTACTTC CAWTPFGGEQYF
TRBJ2-7 - - TRBV10-1 TGCGCCAGCAGTGGGACTACTGGGGGGGAGCAGTACTTC CASSGTTGGEQYF
TRBJ2-5 - - TRBV11-2 TGTGCCAGCAGCCCCATTAGGACTGATCAAGAGACCCAGTACTTC CASSPIRTDQETQYF
TRBJ2-7 - TRBD2 TRBV28 TGTGCCAGCAGTTTTTATTTGAGACTAGCGGGAGGATCCTACGAGCAGTACTTC CASSFYLRLAGGSYEQYF
TRBJ2-6 once - TRBV19 TGTGCCAGTAGTATAGATCAATTAAGGGTTGGGGCCAACGTCCTGACTTTC CASSIDQLRVGANVLTF
TRBJ2-1 - TRBD2 TRBV5-1 TGCGCCAGCATTCGCCCCATAGGGAGGGAAAATGAGCAGTTCTTC CASIRPIGRENEQFF
TRBJ2-1 - - TRBV6-5 TGTGCCACCGACCCGGGGGGCCCCCAGCATGAGCAGTTCTTC CATDPGGPQHEQFF
TRBJ2-5 - - TRBV5-1 TGCGCCAGCAGCCTAACAGGCTACCTGTTCCAAGAGACCCAGTACTTC CASSLTGYLFQETQYF
TRBJ2-7 - TRBD2 TRBV2 TGTGCCAGCAGTGAATTAGCGGGCGGGTACGAGCAGTACTTC CASSELAGGYEQYF
TRBJ1-2 - TRBD1 TRBV27 TGTGCCAGCAGTCCCGGGACAGACAACTATGGCTACACCTTC CASSPGTDNYGYTF
TRBJ1-1 - TRBD1 TRBV7-9 TGTGCCAGCAGCCCTGCAGGGGGTCTGGTGACTGAAGCTTTCTTT CASSPAGGLVTEAFF
TRBJ2-2 - - TRBV10-3 TGTGCCATCAAATCGGCAAACACCGGGGAGCTGTTTTTT CAIKSANTGELFF
TRBJ2-3 - - TRBV6-1 TGTGCCAGCAGTGATGGTAATACGCAGTATTTT CASSDGNTQYF
TRBJ1-5 - - TRBV18 TGTGCCAGCTCACCAGAAGCCAAATCTCAGCCCCAGCATTTT CASSPEAKSQPQHF
TRBJ2-5 once - TRBV9 TGTGCCAGCAGCGCCCCTTCCGGGGCAGGGTACCAAGAGACCCAGTACTTC CASSAPSGAGYQETQYF
TRBJ2-7 - - TRBV7-9 TGTGCCAGCAGCTCAACGGATGGCCCTAACTACGAGCAGTACTTC CASSSTDGPNYEQYF
TRBJ2-7 - - TRBV6-6 TGTGCCAGCAGTTACGGCGGACAGAAGAGCTCCTACGAGCAGTACTTC CASSYGGQKSSYEQYF
TRBJ2-7 - - TRBV6-6 TGTGCCAGCAGCTTAAGGACTTTCAACCCCTACGAGCAGTACTTC CASSLRTFNPYEQYF
TRBJ2-1 - - TRBV19 TGTGCCAGTAGTAATAGCGGCTACAATGAGCAGTTCTTC CASSNSGYNEQFF
TRBJ2-1 - - TRBV18 TGTGCCAGCTCACCACTCTCCGGGACCGGGTATGAGCAGTTCTTC CASSPLSGTGYEQFF
TRBJ1-5 - - TRBV7-9 TGTGCCAGCAGCACCAATAGCAATCAGCCCCAGCATTTT CASSTNSNQPQHF
TRBJ1-1 - - TRBV28 TGTGCCAGCAGTTTTCCGGTGAACACTGAAGCTTTCTTT CASSFPVNTEAFF
TRBJ2-7 - - TRBV27 TGTGCCAGCAGTCTCGGGACTCACTACGAGCAGTACTTC CASSLGTHYEQYF
TRBJ1-1 - - TRBV5-1 TGCGCCAGCAGGGTGGGTGGGAACACTGAAGCTTTCTTT CASRVGGNTEAFF
TRBJ1-5 once - TRBV19 TGTGCCAGTAGTACCGGGGCGGACCTCAGCGGTCAGCCCCAGCATTTT CASSTGADLSGQPQHF